This T cell receptor (beta chain) stems from a study of OX40 agonist ivuxolimab in advanced cancers. Overall study context: Every patient in dose escalation had hepatocellular carcinoma, melanoma, renal cell or head and neck cancer. Three patients got partial responses; one had hepatocellular carcinoma and two had cutaneous melanoma. The study's findings and limits: Fewer expanded clones were found on average in CD4+ than in CD8+ T cells. Clones of CD4+ and CD8+ blood T cells grew by week 6 at doses of 0.1 to 3.0 mg/kg.

Per germline, CDR1 SGHDN and CDR2 FVKESK. The CDR3 loop spans 16 amino acids. V was shortened by 0 bases and J by 0 bases, with 12 bases between the two germline ends. With respect to this clone: The antigen is unknown.

Method: immunoSEQ multiplex PCR; TCRdb's copy keeps in-frame clones and lacks some. The sample carries about 14,000 clones, about four fifths recorded once. This receptor was taken from an adult with an advanced solid tumor such as melanoma, head and neck, liver or kidney cancer. The chain joins TRBV14 to TRBJ2-7, with D possibly TRBD1 on 5 matching bases. Sequencing used CD4+ or CD8+ T cells sorted from blood, obtained in a trial of the OX40 agonist ivuxolimab. The CDR3 region has the DNA TGTGCCAGCAGCCAAGAGTCGGCAGGGAACTCCTACGAGCAGTACTTC. Protein sequence: CASSQESAGNSYEQYF.